A single sample is the source of the 9 T cell receptor beta chains below, sequenced in a study of blood T cell repertoires in COVID-19. Generated by immunoSEQ multiplex PCR, the TCRdb table keeps only in-frame clones and is missing some. The sample has 80,000 or so clones; about 85% are singletons. Sequencing was carried out using peripheral blood. Every receptor here comes from a human donor in a cohort sampled during active COVID-19.

In DNA form, the CDR3 reads TGTGCCAGCAGTACAGGGGGCGGTATCGGTGAAAAACTGTTTTTT. The encoded protein is CASSTGGGIGEKLFF. V usage is TRBV2 and J usage is TRBJ1-4, with 9 nucleotides matching TRBD1. The V gene's germline CDR1 is SNHLY and CDR2 FYNNEI. This CDR3 comprises 15 residues. V lost 5 bases, J lost 7 bases, and 8 bases stayed unmatched.

The table lists this clone with a count of one. This chain joins TRBV10-3 and TRBJ1-4, with D possibly being TRBD1 (6 bases). Germline V gene data show CDR1 as ENHRY and CDR2 as SYGVKD. The CDR3 is 12 amino acids. Trimming shortened V by 9 bases and J by 7 bases, and 12 bases separated the two germline ends. The CDR3 here is CAISRGSEKLFF. CDR3 bases: TGTGCCATAAGCAGGGGAAGTGAAAAACTGTTTTTT.

V and J are TRBV27 and TRBJ1-2; a weak D match, TRBD1 (6 bases). Per germline, CDR1 MNHEY and CDR2 SMNVEV (reference sequence). This CDR3 comprises 13 residues. V gave up 4 bases and J gave up 8 bases, with 14 bases separating them. The CDR3 spells CASSYQGFEGYTF. CDR3 DNA sequence: TGTGCCAGCAGTTATCAGGGGTTCGAGGGCTACACCTTC.

The rearrangement links TRBV7-9 to TRBJ2-3, with D tentatively TRBD2 (5 bases). Per the germline V gene, CDR1 is SEHNR and CDR2 is FQNEAQ (reference sequence). The V end was cut by 2 bases, the J end by 0 bases, with 12 bases between. The CDR3 has 16 amino acids. In DNA form, the CDR3 reads TGTGCCAGCAGCTTATTATTATGGGAGAGCACAGATACGCAGTATTTT. Translating it yields CASSLLLWESTDTQYF.

This clone was found once. V and J are TRBV5-4 and TRBJ2-7, with D maybe TRBD1 (6 bases). The CDR3 runs 14 residues. The germline V gene has CDR1 SGHNT and CDR2 YYREEE (reference sequence). The V end was cut by 5 bases, the J end by 0 bases, with 12 bases between. The CDR3 reads CASRPGEVSYEQYF. The CDR3 nucleotides are TGTGCCAGCAGACCAGGGGAAGTCTCCTACGAGCAGTACTTC. Variable domain in full (rest from reference TRBV5-4 and TRBJ2-7): ETGVTQSPTHLIKTRGQQVTLRCSSQSGHNTVSWYQQALGQGPQFIFQYYREEENGRGNFPPRFSGLQFPNYSSELNVNALELDDSALYLCASRPGEVSYEQYFGPGTRLTVT.

The chain carries TRBV12-3 or TRBV12-4 and TRBJ2-2; 7 nucleotides agree with TRBD2. The trim removed 6 bases at V and 9 bases at J, leaving 4 bases unmatched. CDR3 length: 12 residues. In DNA, the CDR3 is TGTGCCAGCAGGGGAGGGTCGTGGGAGCTGTTTTTT. Translating it yields CASRGGSWELFF.

The chain combines TRBV7-2 with TRBJ1-5; TRBD1 matches at 11 bases. Germline CDR1 SGHTA, CDR2 FQGNSA. The CDR3 extends over 19 amino acids. V gave up 2 bases and J gave up 1 base; unmatched junction bases: 10. In DNA form, the CDR3 reads TGTGCCAGCAGCTTAAGGACAGGGGGCTACGGTGTAAGCAATCAGCCCCAGCATTTT. Protein: CASSLRTGGYGVSNQPQHF.

The rearrangement links TRBV7-8 to TRBJ1-1, with a weak D call TRBD1 (6 bases). With 4 bases removed from V and 10 bases from J, the gap between germline ends came to 16 bases. Looked up from germline, CDR1 is SGHVS and CDR2 is FQNEAQ. CDR3 length: 13 amino acids. The CDR3 is CASSSSGTPIAFF. CDR3 sequence (DNA): TGTGCCAGCAGCTCCTCCGGGACACCTATAGCTTTCTTT.

This clone was observed a handful of times. J is TRBJ2-1 and V is TRBV7-8; the match to TRBD2 covers 8 bases. V shed 3 bases, J shed 4 bases, and the junction held 8 bases outside the gene matches. This CDR3 region has 16 residues. Germline V gene data show CDR1 as SGHVS and CDR2 as FQNEAQ. The CDR3 sequence: CASSLPGSGAYNEQFF. In DNA, the CDR3 is TGTGCCAGCAGCTTGCCGGGTAGCGGGGCATACAATGAGCAGTTCTTC.